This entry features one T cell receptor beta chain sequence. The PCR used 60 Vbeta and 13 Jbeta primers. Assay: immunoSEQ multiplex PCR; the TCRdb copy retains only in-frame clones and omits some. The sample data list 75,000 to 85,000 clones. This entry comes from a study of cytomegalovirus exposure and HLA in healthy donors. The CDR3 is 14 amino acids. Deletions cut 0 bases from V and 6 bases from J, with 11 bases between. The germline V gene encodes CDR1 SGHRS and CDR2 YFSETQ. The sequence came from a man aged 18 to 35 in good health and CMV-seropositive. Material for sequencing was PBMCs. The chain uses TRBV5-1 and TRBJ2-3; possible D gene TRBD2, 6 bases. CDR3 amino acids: CASSLVLASDTQYF. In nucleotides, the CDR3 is TGCGCCAGCAGCTTGGTTCTAGCGAGTGATACGCAGTATTTT.